Below are 25 T cell receptor beta chains sequenced from a single sample in a study of shared clonotypes between healthy human individuals. Terminally differentiated effector memory CD45RA+ cells were excluded by CCR7 positive selection of CD45RO-negative cells. Sequenced by immunoSEQ multiplex PCR; TCRdb stores in-frame clones only, minus some. Here the sample spans about 2,100,000 clones, 85% to 95% being singletons. What was sequenced was naive CD8+ T cells from PBMCs. The receptors shown here come from a man aged 18 to 29 in good health. Some clones in this sample may be carry-over from other donors' samples.

This clone came up once. The chain links TRBV9 to TRBJ2-6, with TRBD1 identical over 7 bases. Germline CDR1 and CDR2: SGDLS and YYNGEE. Trimming cost V 4 bases and J 4 bases; bases outside gene matches: 11. The CDR3 is made up of 17 amino acids. DNA for the CDR3: TGTGCCAGCAGCTTGGCATCCCAGGGGGTCGGGGCCAACGTCCTGACTTTC. Translated, it gives CASSLASQGVGANVLTF.

The chain recombines TRBV10-3 with TRBJ2-2, with 7 bases fitting TRBD1. Germline V gene sequence: CDR1 ENHRY, CDR2 SYGVKD. The V and J ends lost 6 bases and 1 base, in that order; junction bases with no gene match: 11. The CDR3 totals 17 residues. The DNA for the CDR3 is TGTGCCATCAGAGAGACAGGGTCTAAAAAGAACACCGGGGAGCTGTTTTTT. It yields the protein CAIRETGSKKNTGELFF.

V gene TRBV7-9 combines with J gene TRBJ1-1, with D unclear. The CDR3 is 14 amino acids. The V gene lost 4 bases and the J gene lost 0 bases, with 9 bases spanning the gap. Germline assignment: CDR1 SEHNR and CDR2 FQNEAQ (reference sequence). DNA of the CDR3: TGTGCCAGCAGCTCAGGACTATTGAACACTGAAGCTTTCTTT. As protein: CASSSGLLNTEAFF. Variable domain in full (rest from reference TRBV7-9 and TRBJ1-1): DTGVSQNPRHKITKRGQNVTFRCDPISEHNRLYWYRQTLGQGPEFLTYFQNEAQLEKSRLLSDRFSAERPKGSFSTLEIQRTEQGDSAMYLCASSSGLLNTEAFFGQGTRLTVV.

The V and J genes are TRBV27 and TRBJ1-5, with D possibly TRBD1 on 5 matching bases. CDR1 and CDR2 (germline): MNHEY, SMNVEV (reference sequence). This CDR3 has 13 amino acids. The ends were cut back, 5 bases at V and 2 bases at J, with 7 bases in the middle. As DNA, the CDR3 is TGTGCCAGCAGTGTAGGGGGCAATCAGCCCCAGCATTTT. This codes for CASSVGGNQPQHF.

The V gene is TRBV27, the J gene TRBJ1-2; D gene uncertain. Germline V gene sequence: CDR1 MNHEY, CDR2 SMNVEV (reference sequence). With 3 bases removed from V and 8 bases from J, the gap between germline ends came to 16 bases. This CDR3 spans 14 amino acids. The DNA of the CDR3 is TGTGCCAGCAGTTTCCGCCCCGGGGAAGAGGGCTACACCTTC. Protein product: CASSFRPGEEGYTF.

CDR3 nucleotides: TGTGCCTGGAGTGTTAGGGGGCACGCCGGGGAGCTGTTTTTT. Amino acid sequence: CAWSVRGHAGELFF. This chain joins TRBV30 and TRBJ2-2, with 7 bases that match TRBD1. Germline-derived CDR1 and CDR2 are GTSNPN and SVGIG (reference sequence). Unmatched junction bases numbered 4, after V lost 0 bases and J lost 6 bases. The CDR3 spans 14 residues. The entire variable domain, with the rest obtained from reference TRBV30 and TRBJ2-2, is as follows: SQTIHQWPATLVQPVGSPLSLECTVEGTSNPNLYWYRQAAGRGLQLLFYSVGIGQISSEVPQNLSASRPQDRQFILSSKKLLLSDSGFYLCAWSVRGHAGELFFGEGSRLTVL.

This chain connects TRBV7-9 to TRBJ2-2; 8 bases fit TRBD2. CDR3 length: 15 amino acids. The ends lost 7 bases at V and 3 bases at J; junction bases unmatched: 7. CDR1 is SEHNR, CDR2 FQNEAQ, per germline (reference sequence). DNA of the CDR3: TGTGCCAGCACCATCGGAGCGGGAGACACCGGGGAGCTGTTTTTT. Translating it yields CASTIGAGDTGELFF.

This clone was detected once. The chain links TRBV4-3 to TRBJ2-1; maybe TRBD2 (5 bases). From germline, CDR1 is LGHNA and CDR2 YSLEER. V was clipped by 0 bases and J by 7 bases, with 10 bases between them. The CDR3 is 14 amino acids. The DNA for the CDR3 is TGCGCCAGCAGCCAAGATCGGGGTCTGAATGAGCAGTTCTTC. Protein sequence: CASSQDRGLNEQFF.

V is TRBV12-1 and J is TRBJ2-3; the table names TRBD2, a call not compared with the DNA. TRBV12-1 counts as a pseudogene. The CDR3 has 19 amino acids. This CDR3 is CASSFVGTSGRAPTDTQYF. The CDR3 DNA follows: TGTGCCAGCAGCTTTGTTGGGACTAGCGGGAGGGCCCCCACAGATACGCAGTATTTT.

The genes are TRBV28 and TRBJ2-7; D gene uncertain. The CDR3 contains 14 residues. Germline CDR1 is MDHEN and CDR2 is SYDVKM. Trimming left V 2 bases short and J 6 bases short, with 14 bases between. The CDR3 nucleotides read TGTGCCAGCAGTTTACTAAGTTTAACGCCCGAGCAGTACTTC. This gives the protein CASSLLSLTPEQYF.

V usage is TRBV5-1 and J usage is TRBJ2-1; D is perhaps TRBD1 (5 bases). The CDR3 has 15 residues. Germline loops: CDR1 SGHRS, CDR2 YFSETQ. V was pared by 4 bases and J by 7 bases, with 18 bases between. The CDR3 bases are TGCGCCAGCAGCACCGTAGTTGGGGCGGAAAATGAGCAGTTCTTC. Amino acid sequence: CASSTVVGAENEQFF.

This chain joins TRBV7-2 and TRBJ1-2; D gene unclear. CDR3 length equals 16 residues. The V gene lost 0 bases and the J gene lost 0 bases, with 11 bases spanning the gap. The germline V gene has CDR1 SGHTA and CDR2 FQGNSA. The CDR3 coding sequence is TGTGCCAGCAGCTTAGCGCTAGAACCGACTAACTATGGCTACACCTTC. It specifies CASSLALEPTNYGYTF.

The chain couples TRBV4-2 to TRBJ1-4; D unresolved. V shed 0 bases and J shed 8 bases, with 7 bases lying between them. Germline V gene lookup returns CDR1 LGHNA and CDR2 YNFKEQ. The CDR3 has 13 residues. CDR3 in amino acids: CASSQDSQEKLFF. CDR3 sequence (DNA): TGTGCCAGCAGCCAAGACAGTCAAGAAAAACTGTTTTTT.

This chain joins TRBV5-1 and TRBJ2-5, with D tentatively TRBD2 (5 bases). Germline V gene sequence: CDR1 SGHRS, CDR2 YFSETQ. CDR3 length: 15 residues. With 1 base removed from V and 4 bases from J, the gap between germline ends came to 14 bases. The CDR3 bases are TGCGCCAGCAGCTTGTCGTCGACTAAAATAGAGACCCAGTACTTC. Translated, it gives CASSLSSTKIETQYF.

J is TRBJ2-7 and V is TRBV27, with 9 bases matching TRBD2. Germline V lookup: CDR1 MNHEY, CDR2 SMNVEV (reference sequence). V lost 3 bases, J lost 5 bases, and 5 bases stayed unmatched. The CDR3 loop spans 14 amino acids. CDR3 sequence reads: CASSLIGTSHEQYF. The CDR3, as DNA: TGTGCCAGCAGTTTGATAGGGACTAGCCACGAGCAGTACTTC.

The chain uses TRBV11-2 and TRBJ2-4; 7 bases agree with TRBD2. Germline assignment: CDR1 SGHAT and CDR2 FQNNGV. V lost 5 bases, J lost 0 bases, and 10 bases stayed unmatched. This CDR3 has 17 residues. CDR3 nucleotides: TGTGCCAGCAGCCAACTAACGGGCGGGAGAGCCAAAAACATTCAGTACTTC. It encodes CASSQLTGGRAKNIQYF.

The V and J genes are TRBV18 and TRBJ1-2; 10 bases are shared with TRBD1. The length of the CDR3 is 15 residues. Trimming removed 5 bases from V and 8 bases from J; junction bases left unmatched: 11. Germline V gives CDR1 KGHSH, CDR2 LQKENI. This chain's CDR3 is CASSSNPGQGFGYTF. Written as DNA, the CDR3 is TGTGCCAGCTCATCAAACCCGGGACAGGGGTTCGGCTACACCTTC.

The rearrangement joins TRBV28 to TRBJ1-1; D is undetermined. The V end was cut by 5 bases, the J end by 0 bases, with 7 bases between. The CDR3 extends over 13 amino acids. Germline V gene sequence: CDR1 MDHEN, CDR2 SYDVKM. CDR3 region: CASSEGLNTEAFF. CDR3 nucleotides: TGTGCCAGCAGTGAGGGTTTGAACACTGAAGCTTTCTTT.

The chain joins TRBV5-5 to TRBJ1-1; weak D call: TRBD1 (6 bases). V was clipped by 2 bases and J by 4 bases, with 12 bases between them. Germline assignment: CDR1 SGHKS and CDR2 YYEKEE (reference sequence). The length of the CDR3 is 14 residues. CDR3 in DNA: TGTGCCAGCAGCTTCGGCCCAGGGGCCACTGAAGCTTTCTTT. Translating it yields CASSFGPGATEAFF.

The chain couples TRBV19 to TRBJ2-2; TRBD1 matches at 7 bases. This CDR3 is built from 12 residues. Losses at the gene ends were 11 bases for V and 5 bases for J; bases not matched to a gene: 5. Germline lookup yields CDR1 LNHDA and CDR2 SQIVND (reference sequence). CDR3 sequence (DNA): TGTGCCGGACAGGAGACAACCGGGGAGCTGTTTTTT. It translates to CAGQETTGELFF.

The rearrangement joins TRBV2 to TRBJ2-5; D is unclear. With 3 bases removed from V and 5 bases from J, the gap between germline ends came to 13 bases. This CDR3 spans 14 amino acids. Germline V gives CDR1 SNHLY, CDR2 FYNNEI. As DNA, the CDR3 is TGTGCCAGCAGTGAGGTTGCCCCGCTGGAGACCCAGTACTTC. It specifies CASSEVAPLETQYF.

In regard to this clone: Distinct nucleotide sequences in the sample also encode this CDR3. The chain joins TRBV28 to TRBJ2-7, with D unresolved. The V gene lost 3 bases and the J gene lost 1 base, with 7 bases spanning the gap. CDR1 is MDHEN, CDR2 SYDVKM, per germline. The CDR3 sequence is 13 residues long. The CDR3 coding sequence is TGTGCCAGCAGTTTTGGCACTTCCTACGAGCAGTACTTC. It codes for CASSFGTSYEQYF.

This chain uses TRBV7-9 with TRBJ1-5; weak D call: TRBD1 (5 bases). The V and J ends lost 3 bases and 4 bases respectively, with 16 bases between them. Germline V gene sequence: CDR1 SEHNR, CDR2 FQNEAQ (reference sequence). This CDR3 is built from 16 residues. CDR3 in amino acids: CASSFGGGDTNQPQHF. In DNA form, the CDR3 reads TGTGCCAGCAGCTTCGGCGGGGGGGATACTAATCAGCCCCAGCATTTT.

The gene calls are TRBV10-3 and TRBJ2-6; TRBD1 might be the D (5 bases). CDR3 length: 20 residues. Germline assignment: CDR1 ENHRY and CDR2 SYGVKD. Trimming left V 2 bases short and J 0 bases short, with 20 bases between. The CDR3 here is CAISETRTYGANSGANVLTF. The CDR3 DNA is TGTGCCATCAGTGAGACAAGGACATATGGGGCCAACTCTGGGGCCAACGTCCTGACTTTC.

This sequence joins TRBV7-9 and TRBJ2-1; 12 bases match TRBD2. The CDR3 is 15 amino acids. In germline, CDR1 is SEHNR, CDR2 FQNEAQ (reference sequence). V gave up 4 bases and J gave up 7 bases; unmatched junction bases: 5. The CDR3 DNA is TGTGCCAGCAGCTCAGCTACTAGCGGGAGGAATGAGCAGTTCTTC. It specifies CASSSATSGRNEQFF.